One sample yielded the 22 T cell receptor beta chains listed below, sequenced in a study of blood T cells in healthy people across ages. With a J-beta primer mix and a sample-barcoded 5' primer, a second PCR ran about 7 to 12 cycles. TCRdb processed the 5' RACE reads anew with MiXCR; each CDR3 protein has one entry. The sample shows some 1.8 million distinct CDR3 sequences, about two fifths of them seen only once. The specimen sequenced was blood. These receptors originate from a human donor in good health.

This sequence joins TRBV25-1 and TRBJ2-7; tentatively, D is TRBD1 (6 bases). The CDR3 spans 18 residues. Germline values: CDR1 MGHDK, CDR2 SYGVNS. V shed 3 bases and J shed 1 base, with 22 bases lying between them. CDR3 region: CASSEYFTGVDRSYEQYF. CDR3 in DNA: TGTGCCAGCAGTGAGTATTTTACCGGGGTGGACAGATCCTACGAGCAGTACTTC.

This sequence joins TRBV10-3 and TRBJ2-3; a weak D match, TRBD2 (5 bases). Germline CDR1 is ENHRY and CDR2 is SYGVKD. CDR3 size: 15 residues. Trimming cost V 6 bases and J 2 bases, with 15 bases left between them. CDR3 in amino acids: CAISGLASDTDTQYF. CDR3 in DNA: TGTGCCATCAGCGGTCTAGCTTCTGACACAGATACGCAGTATTTT.

This clonotype was found a few times. The chain recombines TRBV4-3 with TRBJ2-1, with D perhaps TRBD2 (5 bases). This CDR3 is 16 amino acids long. The germline V and J ends were trimmed by 0 bases and 4 bases, with 13 bases remaining between them. Per the germline V gene, CDR1 is LGHNA and CDR2 is YSLEER. CDR3: CASSQELAPIYNEQFF. The CDR3, as DNA: TGCGCCAGCAGCCAAGAGCTAGCCCCTATATACAATGAGCAGTTCTTC.

V usage is TRBV6-2 or TRBV6-3 and J usage is TRBJ1-6; D gene unclear. Germline V gene data show CDR1 as MNHEY and CDR2 as SVGEGT. V dropped 4 bases and J dropped 4 bases, with 11 bases sitting between them. This CDR3 region has 15 residues. The CDR3 DNA sequence: TGTGCCAGCAGTTTGGCTGGGGTTTATAATTCACCCCTCCACTTT. It is translated as CASSLAGVYNSPLHF.

Comments on this clonotype: Being one base from a much bigger clone, this may be a read error. The chain uses TRBV29-1 and TRBJ2-5, with no clear D. The germline gives CDR1 SQVTM, CDR2 ANQGSEA. The germline V and J ends were trimmed by 6 bases and 2 bases, with 13 bases remaining between them. This CDR3 is 13 amino acids long. CDR3 nucleotide sequence: TGCAGCGTGGGCAAACTGGTGCAAGAGACCCAGTACTTC. Protein: CSVGKLVQETQYF.

To note about this clonotype: A much bigger clone sits one base away, suggesting this may be a read error. The rearrangement uses TRBV5-1 and TRBJ2-3; no clear D. Germline V lookup: CDR1 SGHRS, CDR2 YFSETQ. The CDR3 extends over 14 amino acids. DNA of the CDR3: TGCGCCGGCAGCTTGAAGGAGTCCCCAGATACGCAGTATTTT. This gives the protein CAGSLKESPDTQYF.

This chain connects TRBV15 to TRBJ1-6, with TRBD1 as a possible D gene (5 bases). From germline, CDR1 is LNHNV and CDR2 YYDKDF (reference sequence). With 3 bases removed from V and 9 bases from J, the gap between germline ends came to 12 bases. The length of the CDR3 is 14 residues. DNA of the CDR3: TGTGCCACCAGCAGTCAGGGAGGGAGTTCACCCCTCCACTTT. It specifies CATSSQGGSSPLHF.

The genes are TRBV27 and TRBJ2-7; TRBD1 or TRBD2 may be the D gene (6 bases each). The CDR3 is 16 residues long. V dropped 3 bases and J dropped 0 bases, with 15 bases sitting between them. Per germline, CDR1 MNHEY and CDR2 SMNVEV (reference sequence). The CDR3 spells CASSFSGGPASYEQYF. The CDR3 coding sequence is TGTGCCAGCAGTTTTTCCGGGGGCCCTGCCTCCTACGAGCAGTACTTC.

This clonotype was observed a few times. This chain joins TRBV4-2 and TRBJ1-2; the D gene is possibly TRBD1 (5 bases). Germline CDR1 reads LGHNA; CDR2 reads YNFKEQ. V lost 0 bases, J lost 5 bases, and 10 bases lay in between. The CDR3 covers 14 residues. DNA for the CDR3: TGTGCCAGCAGCCAAGAGGGGCGGGTATATGGCTACACCTTC. This gives the protein CASSQEGRVYGYTF.

The CDR3 coding sequence is TGTGCCAGCAGCTGGTCCGTGGGGCGAAATGAGCAGTTCTTC. It specifies CASSWSVGRNEQFF. The genes are TRBV5-5 and TRBJ2-1; D is possibly TRBD1 (5 bases). V dropped 3 bases and J dropped 7 bases, with 14 bases sitting between them. The CDR3 extends over 14 amino acids. Germline values: CDR1 SGHKS, CDR2 YYEKEE (reference sequence). Variable domain in full (rest from reference TRBV5-5 and TRBJ2-1): DAGVTQSPTHLIKTRGQQVTLRCSPISGHKSVSWYQQVLGQGPQFIFQYYEKEERGRGNFPDRFSARQFPNYSSELNVNALLLGDSALYLCASSWSVGRNEQFFGPGTRLTVL.

The chain combines TRBV7-2 with TRBJ2-3, with D maybe TRBD2 (5 bases). V was pared by 1 base and J by 6 bases, with 17 bases between. The germline V gene encodes CDR1 SGHTA and CDR2 FQGNSA. CDR3 size: 16 residues. The DNA of the CDR3 is TGTGCCAGCAGCTTAGTAGCGACAACCTCTGGGGATACGCAGTATTTT. Amino acids: CASSLVATTSGDTQYF.

V usage is TRBV12-3 or TRBV12-4 and J usage is TRBJ1-2; D is possibly TRBD1 (6 bases). The CDR3 contains 15 residues. Between the trimmed V and J ends, which lost 5 bases and 2 bases, there was a span of 15 bases. This chain's CDR3 is CASSPRTDSNYGYTF. The CDR3 region has the DNA TGTGCCAGCAGTCCCAGGACAGATTCGAACTATGGCTACACCTTC.

A few counts support this clonotype. J is TRBJ2-4 and V is TRBV18; D is unresolved. Germline V gene data show CDR1 as KGHSH and CDR2 as LQKENI. This CDR3 is 14 amino acids long. The ends were cut back, 3 bases at V and 0 bases at J, with 6 bases in the middle. CDR3 loop: CASSPGIAKNIQYF. CDR3 DNA sequence: TGTGCCAGCTCACCTGGGATAGCCAAAAACATTCAGTACTTC. Complete variable domain (other parts from reference TRBV18 and TRBJ2-4): NAGVMQNPRHLVRRRGQEARLRCSPMKGHSHVYWYRQLPEEGLKFMVYLQKENIIDESGMPKERFSAEFPKEGPSILRIQQVVRGDSAAYFCASSPGIAKNIQYFGAGTRLSVL.

This sequence joins TRBV20-1 and TRBJ2-2; the match to TRBD1 covers 9 bases. Germline V CDR1 and CDR2: DFQATT, SNEGSKA (reference sequence). J gave up 3 bases and V 7 bases, and 3 bases lay outside the gene matches. The CDR3 extends over 13 amino acids. The DNA for the CDR3 is TGCAGTGTTGGACAGGGGCACACCGGGGAGCTGTTTTTT. It translates to CSVGQGHTGELFF.

The chain couples TRBV20-1 to TRBJ1-4; D may be TRBD1 (5 bases). Germline CDR1 DFQATT, CDR2 SNEGSKA (reference sequence). CDR3 size: 15 residues. Trimming took 3 bases from V and 6 from J, leaving 17 bases between them. This CDR3 is CSASLGARVDEKLFF. In DNA form, the CDR3 reads TGCAGTGCTAGTTTAGGAGCCAGGGTCGATGAAAAACTGTTTTTT.

There are a few counts of this clonotype. This chain links TRBV4-1 with TRBJ2-5; no firm D call. The CDR3 has 16 residues. The V and J ends lost 3 bases and 1 base respectively, with 15 bases between them. Per germline, CDR1 MGHRA and CDR2 YSYEKL. CDR3 bases: TGCGCCAGCAGCCAGTTTACCGGACGGACCCAAGAGACCCAGTACTTC. Amino acid sequence: CASSQFTGRTQETQYF.

This clonotype has more than one count but fewer than ten. The CDR3 coding sequence is TGTGCCAGCAGCACCCGGGGGGACCTTTCCTACAATGAGCAGTTCTTC. Translating it yields CASSTRGDLSYNEQFF. V is TRBV5-6 and J is TRBJ2-1; TRBD2 matches 7 bases. V gave up 4 bases and J gave up 1 base; unmatched junction bases: 8. CDR1 and CDR2 from the germline V gene are SGHDT and YYEEEE. This CDR3 region has 16 residues.

This rearrangement joins TRBV20-1 to TRBJ2-7; D is possibly TRBD1 (5 bases). V lost 6 bases and J 2 bases, leaving 11 bases between the germline ends. This CDR3 is 12 amino acids long. Germline CDR1 and CDR2: DFQATT and SNEGSKA (reference sequence). CDR3 residues: CSAATDPYEQYF. The DNA of the CDR3 is TGCAGTGCCGCGACAGATCCCTACGAGCAGTACTTC.

This clonotype was detected a few times. CDR3 DNA sequence: TGTGCCAGCAGCAAAGCAAGACCGACTAATCAGCCCCAGCATTTT. Translated: CASSKARPTNQPQHF. J is TRBJ1-5 and V is TRBV21-1. TRBV21-1 is a documented pseudogene. This CDR3 spans 15 amino acids.

This clonotype was recorded a few times. CDR3 coding DNA: TGTGCCAGCAGTCCCGAAACAGGGAACACTGAAGCTTTCTTT. Its protein is CASSPETGNTEAFF. The rearrangement uses TRBV6-6 and TRBJ1-1, with D maybe TRBD1 (5 bases). CDR1 is MNHNY and CDR2 is SVGAGI in the germline V gene (reference sequence). The CDR3 length is 14 residues. V was clipped by 5 bases and J by 1 base, with 11 bases between them.

The chain has TRBV7-2 and TRBJ1-5; TRBD1 might be the D (6 bases). V gave up 2 bases and J gave up 6 bases, with 14 bases separating them. The CDR3 length is 15 residues. The germline V gene encodes CDR1 SGHTA and CDR2 FQGNSA. The CDR3: CASSLIGGRVQPQHF. Here the CDR3 DNA reads TGTGCCAGCAGCTTAATCGGGGGCAGGGTTCAGCCCCAGCATTTT.

The chain has TRBV5-1 and TRBJ2-4; 7 bases are a match to TRBD1. The better agreement between TRBJ2-7 and the DNA end casts doubt on the J call. The germline CDR1 and CDR2 sequences are SGHRS and YFSETQ. The CDR3 totals 15 residues. This chain's CDR3 is CASSLAPGQIYEQYF. The CDR3 DNA reads TGCGCCAGCAGCTTGGCGCCGGGACAGATCTACGAGCAGTACTTC.